A selection of T cell receptor beta chains follows, all from one sample in a study of blood T cell repertoires in COVID-19. Assay: immunoSEQ multiplex PCR; the TCRdb copy retains only in-frame clones and omits some. The profile covers about 480,000 clones, with more than 85% appearing a single time and 8.3% taken by the ten largest. Sequencing input: PBMCs or T cells enriched from blood (not recorded which). These receptors originate from a woman aged 55-69 years who had recovered from COVID-19. CDR3s include the opening cysteine and the closing phenylalanine or tryptophan. Fields, in order: V gene, D gene, J gene, CDR3 length, clone size, CDR3 protein. A D gene is named only where the DNA matches it firmly. The size of a clone is reported for some rows only, either as once, few or many, or as a class for expanded clones.

v_call: TRBV27; d_call: TRBD1; j_call: TRBJ1-4; cdr3_length: 14; clone_size: .; cdr3_aa: CASSMTGPNEKLFF
v_call: TRBV5-4; d_call: .; j_call: TRBJ2-2; cdr3_length: 16; clone_size: .; cdr3_aa: CASSSFLTTNTGELFF
v_call: TRBV28; d_call: .; j_call: TRBJ1-5; cdr3_length: 15; clone_size: .; cdr3_aa: CASSPIHGGNQPQHF
v_call: TRBV24-1; d_call: TRBD2; j_call: TRBJ2-1; cdr3_length: 14; clone_size: .; cdr3_aa: CATSVAGGYNEQFF
v_call: TRBV7-9; d_call: .; j_call: TRBJ2-1; cdr3_length: 15; clone_size: .; cdr3_aa: CASSLSGTFYNEQFF
v_call: TRBV3-1/TRBV3-2; d_call: .; j_call: TRBJ2-7; cdr3_length: 11; clone_size: few; cdr3_aa: CASSQGREQYF
v_call: TRBV11-2; d_call: TRBD1; j_call: TRBJ1-1; cdr3_length: 16; clone_size: .; cdr3_aa: CASSSRDRGRVTEAFF
v_call: TRBV24-1; d_call: .; j_call: TRBJ2-5; cdr3_length: 12; clone_size: .; cdr3_aa: CATSDFRETQYF
v_call: TRBV24-1; d_call: TRBD1; j_call: TRBJ1-2; cdr3_length: 13; clone_size: .; cdr3_aa: CATSVTGGHGYTF
v_call: TRBV5-1; d_call: .; j_call: TRBJ2-2; cdr3_length: 14; clone_size: few; cdr3_aa: CASSLAVTTGELFF
v_call: TRBV11-3; d_call: .; j_call: TRBJ1-3; cdr3_length: 14; clone_size: .; cdr3_aa: CASRIAGSGNTIYF
v_call: TRBV7-2; d_call: TRBD2; j_call: TRBJ2-1; cdr3_length: 17; clone_size: .; cdr3_aa: CASSPRTSGGAYNEQFF